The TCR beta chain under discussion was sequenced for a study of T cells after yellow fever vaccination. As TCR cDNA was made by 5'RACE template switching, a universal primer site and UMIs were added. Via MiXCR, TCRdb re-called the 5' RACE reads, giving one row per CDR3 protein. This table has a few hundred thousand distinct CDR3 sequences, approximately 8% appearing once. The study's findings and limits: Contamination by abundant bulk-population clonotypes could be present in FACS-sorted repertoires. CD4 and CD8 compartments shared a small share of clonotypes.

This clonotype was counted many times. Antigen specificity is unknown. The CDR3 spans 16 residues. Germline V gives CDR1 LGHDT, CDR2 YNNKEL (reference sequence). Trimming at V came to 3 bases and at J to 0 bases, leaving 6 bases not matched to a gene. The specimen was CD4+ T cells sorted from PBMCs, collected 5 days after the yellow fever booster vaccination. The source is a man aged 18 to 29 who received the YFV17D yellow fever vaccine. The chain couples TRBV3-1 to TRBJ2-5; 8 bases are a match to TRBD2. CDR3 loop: CASSHGLLADQETQYF. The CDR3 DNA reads TGTGCCAGCAGCCATGGTCTACTAGCGGACCAAGAGACCCAGTACTTC.